A few counts support the clone carrying this T cell receptor (beta chain). TCRdb passed the 5' RACE reads through MiXCR, listing each CDR3 protein once. The sample lists 40,000 or so distinct CDR3 sequences, around 5.2% occurring once. This entry comes from a study of spatial heterogeneity in lung cancer. The V gene's germline CDR1 is MRHNA and CDR2 SNTAGT. The CDR3 length is 13 residues. With V trimmed by 3 bases and J by 6 bases, 1 base remained unmatched. The time point: sample taken at primary tumor resection. The study sequenced unsorted whole RNA from tumor, nontumor lung or frozen PBMC. The source is a female donor with early-stage non-small cell lung cancer. The chain combines TRBV6-4 with TRBJ2-3; the match to TRBD1 covers 9 bases. This sample comprised PBMCs, obtained at surgery. The CDR3 DNA reads as TGTGCCAGCAGTGAACAGGGGGCTGATACGCAGTATTTT. It is translated as CASSEQGADTQYF.